This paragraph covers one TCR beta chain sequence. Sequencing of TCR beta drew on CD8+ and CD4+ T cells from blood. The data derive from a study of CD8 T cells in Susac syndrome. Random hexamers served to reverse transcribe roughly 0.45 to 1 ug RNA. Each CDR3 protein gets one entry after TCRdb re-called the immunoSEQ multiplex PCR reads with MiXCR. The sample gives approximately 90,000 distinct CDR3 sequences, 90% to 95% of which show up once; around 0.32% is in the top ten. The CDR3 is made up of 11 amino acids. Germline V gene data show CDR1 as GTSNPN and CDR2 as SVGIG (reference sequence). Trimming left V 4 bases short and J 8 bases short, with 9 bases between.

Source material: CD8+ T cells from PBMCs. The sequence derives from a human donor in good health. The chain recombines TRBV30 with TRBJ2-1; D not resolved. The CDR3 is CAWTHSHEQFF. The CDR3 coding sequence is TGTGCCTGGACCCACTCGCATGAGCAGTTCTTC.